One sample yielded the 30 T cell receptor beta chains listed below, sequenced in a study of radiotherapy plus CTLA-4 blockade in lung cancer. Data came from immunoSEQ multiplex PCR; TCRdb stores just in-frame clones and leaves some out. The sample has approximately 82,000 clones; around four fifths are singletons. This material consisted of peripheral blood, taken from a patient treated with radiotherapy plus ipilimumab. Source of these receptors: a human donor with non-small cell lung cancer that progressed on radiotherapy plus ipilimumab.

V is TRBV9 and J is TRBJ2-1; TRBD1 might be the D (5 bases). V was cut by 1 base and J by 0 bases, with 11 bases left in between. The CDR3 is 16 amino acids. In germline, CDR1 is SGDLS, CDR2 YYNGEE. The CDR3: CASSVRGNPSYNEQFF. The CDR3 bases are TGTGCCAGCAGCGTAAGGGGTAACCCCTCCTACAATGAGCAGTTCTTC.

CDR3: CASSRDPHYTF. For the CDR3, the DNA is TGTGCCAGCAGCCGGGACCCTCATTACACCTTC. The chain employs TRBV6-5 and TRBJ1-2; D perhaps matches TRBD1 (5 bases). CDR1 is MNHEY and CDR2 is SVGAGI in the germline V gene. Trimming removed 6 bases at V and 11 bases at J, with 13 bases between. The CDR3 totals 11 residues.

This clone was recorded a few times. The chain carries TRBV6-4 and TRBJ1-2; 9 bases agree with TRBD1. The CDR3 is 13 amino acids. The ends lost 6 bases at V and 6 bases at J; junction bases unmatched: 5. CDR1 and CDR2 (germline): MRHNA, SNTAGT. CDR3 protein: CASRRTGVHGYTF. The CDR3 DNA reads TGTGCCAGCAGAAGGACAGGGGTTCATGGCTACACCTTC.

The chain has TRBV6-5 and TRBJ1-2; 12 bases are shared with TRBD1. This CDR3 is 15 amino acids long. Losses at the gene ends were 6 bases for V and 8 bases for J; bases not matched to a gene: 10. From germline, CDR1 is MNHEY and CDR2 SVGAGI. This CDR3 is CASSHSRDRGLGYTF. CDR3 nucleotide sequence: TGTGCCAGCAGCCACAGCCGGGACAGGGGGCTGGGCTACACCTTC.

A single count supports this clone. The chain couples TRBV5-1 to TRBJ2-1; 9 bases are a match to TRBD1. This CDR3 contains 15 residues. With V trimmed by 3 bases and J by 3 bases, 4 bases remained unmatched. Germline V lookup: CDR1 SGHRS, CDR2 YFSETQ. The CDR3 loop reads CASSSGQGSYNEQFF. DNA for the CDR3: TGCGCCAGCAGCTCGGGACAGGGAAGCTACAATGAGCAGTTCTTC.

This sequence joins TRBV7-2 and TRBJ2-7, with D possibly being TRBD1 (5 bases). V lost 3 bases, J lost 3 bases, and 9 bases lay in between. Germline V gives CDR1 SGHTA, CDR2 FQGNSA. The CDR3 is 13 residues long. The CDR3 here is CASSFGHFYEQYF. CDR3 DNA: TGTGCCAGCAGCTTCGGACACTTCTACGAGCAGTACTTC.

In DNA, the CDR3 is TGCACCAGCAGCCCTCAGACTAGCGGGGGAACCTACGAGCAGTACTTC. Translation: CTSSPQTSGGTYEQYF. The rearrangement joins TRBV1 to TRBJ2-7; the listed D gene, TRBD2, was not tested against the DNA. TRBV1 is a pseudogene segment. This CDR3 is 16 amino acids long.

DNA of the CDR3: TGCAGTGTACAGGGGGTGGTTAATGAAAAACTGTTTTTT. This gives the protein CSVQGVVNEKLFF. This chain links TRBV29-1 with TRBJ1-4; the match to TRBD1 covers 8 bases. The V gene's germline CDR1 is SQVTM and CDR2 ANQGSEA. CDR3 length equals 13 residues.

This chain links TRBV7-2 with TRBJ2-5, with D hard to call. CDR3 length equals 11 residues. CDR1 is SGHTA and CDR2 is FQGNSA in the germline V gene. Trimming left V 2 bases short and J 4 bases short, with 2 bases between. The CDR3 nucleotides are TGTGCCAGCAGCTTATTAGAGACCCAGTACTTC. It translates to CASSLLETQYF.

Comment on this clone: The same CDR3 also results from other DNA sequences found in this sample. The V call is TRBV9, the J call TRBJ1-5; D not resolved. V was cut by 0 bases and J by 4 bases, with 8 bases left in between. The CDR3 sequence is 14 residues long. Germline V gene sequence: CDR1 SGDLS, CDR2 YYNGEE. CDR3 nucleotides: TGTGCCAGCAGCGTAGGGGGAGATAATCAGCCCCAGCATTTT. Translating gives CASSVGGDNQPQHF. Variable domain in full (rest from reference TRBV9 and TRBJ1-5): DSGVTQTPKHLITATGQRVTLRCSPRSGDLSVYWYQQSLDQGLQFLIQYYNGEERAKGNILERFSAQQFPDLHSELNLSSLELGDSALYFCASSVGGDNQPQHFGDGTRLSIL.

The chain employs TRBV7-8 and TRBJ2-2, with D perhaps matching TRBD2 (6 bases). The CDR3 runs 15 residues. Per the germline V gene, CDR1 is SGHVS and CDR2 is FQNEAQ. Trimming took 6 bases from V and 1 from J, leaving 12 bases between them. Here the CDR3 DNA reads TGTGCCAGCAGGCCATCAGCGGGGAACACCGGGGAGCTGTTTTTT. Its translation is CASRPSAGNTGELFF. The full variable domain, with the rest looked up from reference TRBV7-8 and TRBJ2-2, is GAGVSQSPRYKVAKRGQDVALRCDPISGHVSLFWYQQALGQGPEFLTYFQNEAQLDKSGLPSDRFFAERPEGSVSTLKIQRTQQEDSAVYLCASRPSAGNTGELFFGEGSRLTVL.

The chain employs TRBV2 and TRBJ2-1; a possible D gene is TRBD2 (6 bases). Between the trimmed V and J ends, which lost 8 bases and 7 bases, there was a span of 18 bases. The CDR3 sequence is 14 residues long. From germline, CDR1 is SNHLY and CDR2 FYNNEI. The DNA for the CDR3 is TGTGCCAGCGGTTCATCTAGCGTAGCTAATGAGCAGTTCTTC. The encoded protein is CASGSSSVANEQFF.

This sequence joins TRBV5-1 and TRBJ2-2; the D gene is possibly TRBD1 (5 bases). The germline V and J ends were trimmed by 0 bases and 7 bases, with 10 bases remaining between them. Germline loops: CDR1 SGHRS, CDR2 YFSETQ. The CDR3 contains 14 residues. The CDR3 region is CASSLGRVDGELFF. The CDR3 bases are TGCGCCAGCAGCTTGGGCAGGGTGGACGGGGAGCTGTTTTTT.

This chain links TRBV7-2 with TRBJ1-1, with D maybe TRBD1 (5 bases). Germline assignment: CDR1 SGHTA and CDR2 FQGNSA. This CDR3 has 15 residues. V was cut by 1 base and J by 2 bases, with 11 bases left in between. As DNA, the CDR3 is TGTGCCAGCAGCTTAGGCAGGGCCCTAAACACTGAAGCTTTCTTT. This sequence encodes CASSLGRALNTEAFF.

The J gene is TRBJ1-1, the V gene TRBV2, with D unresolved. Germline loops: CDR1 SNHLY, CDR2 FYNNEI. The V and J ends lost 5 bases and 5 bases respectively, with 12 bases between them. The CDR3 is 13 residues long. The CDR3 DNA reads as TGTGCCAGCAGTTCCGCCTGGGGAACTGAAGCTTTCTTT. Translated, it gives CASSSAWGTEAFF.

J is TRBJ2-3 and V is TRBV5-1, with a tentative D call TRBD1 (7 bases). V lost 4 bases to trimming and J lost 5 bases, with 14 bases between them. Germline V lookup: CDR1 SGHRS, CDR2 YFSETQ. This CDR3 has 14 amino acids. The CDR3 DNA reads as TGCGCCAGCAGCGCGGGACAGTTTCAAGATACGCAGTATTTT. Translated: CASSAGQFQDTQYF.

The chain has TRBV11-2 and TRBJ2-5, with a weak D call TRBD1 (5 bases). The CDR3 has 13 residues. The V end lost 2 bases, the J end lost 3 bases, and 7 bases lay between the germline ends. Germline CDR1 is SGHAT and CDR2 is FQNNGV. The CDR3 DNA sequence: TGTGCCAGCAGCTTAAGACAGAAAGAGACCCAGTACTTC. It is translated as CASSLRQKETQYF.

The V gene is TRBV4-3, the J gene TRBJ2-1, with 11 bases matching TRBD1. The junction had 5 bases not matched to a gene; V was cut back by 0 bases and J by 4 bases. CDR1 is LGHNA, CDR2 YSLEER, per germline. This CDR3 has 17 amino acids. CDR3 bases: TGCGCCAGCAGCCAAGAACTTGGACAGGGGGCGTACAATGAGCAGTTCTTC. As protein: CASSQELGQGAYNEQFF.

The chain carries TRBV4-2 and TRBJ1-2; 7 bases match TRBD1. Looked up from germline, CDR1 is LGHNA and CDR2 is YNFKEQ. V shed 0 bases and J 2 bases; nucleotides not matched to a gene: 0. The CDR3 runs 14 residues. CDR3 loop: CASSQEQGNYGYTF. CDR3 nucleotide sequence: TGTGCCAGCAGCCAAGAACAGGGGAACTATGGCTACACCTTC.

The genes are TRBV5-1 and TRBJ2-2, with 8 positions matching TRBD1. With 4 bases clipped from V and 5 bases from J, the junction kept 1 base outside the gene matches. Looked up from germline, CDR1 is SGHRS and CDR2 is YFSETQ. CDR3 length: 13 amino acids. The CDR3 coding sequence is TGCGCCAGCAGCCAGGGGGCGACCGGGGAGCTGTTTTTT. This translates into CASSQGATGELFF. The variable domain in full, completed from reference TRBV5-1 and TRBJ2-2, reads KAGVTQTPRYLIKTRGQQVTLSCSPISGHRSVSWYQQTPGQGLQFLFEYFSETQRNKGNFPGRFSGRQFSNSRSEMNVSTLELGDSALYLCASSQGATGELFFGEGSRLTVL.

V and J are TRBV5-1 and TRBJ2-3; the match to TRBD2 covers 11 bases. CDR1 SGHRS and CDR2 YFSETQ come from the germline V gene. This CDR3 is built from 18 residues. The V and J ends lost 4 bases and 4 bases, in that order; junction bases with no gene match: 14. This chain's CDR3 is CASSTDRQTSGVADTQYF. CDR3 nucleotide sequence: TGCGCCAGCAGCACTGATAGACAGACTAGCGGGGTCGCAGATACGCAGTATTTT.

The chain recombines TRBV9 with TRBJ2-5, with D perhaps assigned TRBD1 or TRBD2 (5 bases each). This CDR3 comprises 16 residues. Germline V CDR1 and CDR2: SGDLS, YYNGEE. V was pared by 1 base and J by 2 bases, with 15 bases between. The CDR3 loop reads CASSVSPSKGQETQYF. CDR3 in DNA: TGTGCCAGCAGCGTATCGCCTAGCAAGGGGCAAGAGACCCAGTACTTC.

This clone was seen more than once but under ten times. The chain recombines TRBV4-2 with TRBJ2-3; D is ambiguous. The CDR3 loop spans 16 amino acids. V was shortened by 0 bases and J by 2 bases, with 12 bases between the two germline ends. Germline V gene lookup returns CDR1 LGHNA and CDR2 YNFKEQ. The CDR3: CASSQDRDSYTDTQYF. DNA for the CDR3: TGTGCCAGCAGCCAAGATAGAGACTCCTACACAGATACGCAGTATTTT.

There are a few counts of this clone. The chain uses TRBV7-9 and TRBJ1-1; D is perhaps TRBD1 (5 bases). Trimming removed 1 base at V and 0 bases at J, with 12 bases between. This CDR3 has 16 amino acids. Germline CDR1 and CDR2: SEHNR and FQNEAQ (reference sequence). CDR3 DNA: TGTGCCAGCAGCTTAGGGGCAGGGCAATTGAACACTGAAGCTTTCTTT. Translated, it gives CASSLGAGQLNTEAFF.

The CDR3 bases are TGTGCCAGCTCACCTTCCGGGACAGGGGCCCTAAGCAATCAGCCCCAGCATTTT. As protein: CASSPSGTGALSNQPQHF. V and J are TRBV18 and TRBJ1-5, with 10 bases aligning to TRBD1. In germline, CDR1 is KGHSH, CDR2 LQKENI. V was pared by 3 bases and J by 1 base, with 9 bases of the junction left unmatched. This CDR3 spans 18 amino acids.

This chain uses TRBV20-1 with TRBJ2-1; D remains ambiguous. V was clipped by 6 bases and J by 6 bases, with 9 bases between them. This CDR3 is 11 amino acids long. In germline, CDR1 is DFQATT, CDR2 SNEGSKA (reference sequence). CDR3 sequence (DNA): TGCAGTGCCGGAGATCCCAATGAGCAGTTCTTC. This codes for CSAGDPNEQFF.

CDR3 loop: CASSRWSSVADTQYF. CDR3 bases: TGTGCCAGCTCACGCTGGTCCAGCGTGGCAGATACGCAGTATTTT. The chain uses TRBV18 and TRBJ2-3; D uncertain. CDR3 length: 15 amino acids. Trimming pared 4 bases from V and 4 bases from J, leaving 15 bases between. In germline, CDR1 is KGHSH, CDR2 LQKENI.

V and J are TRBV6-5 and TRBJ2-3; D uncertain. Germline V gives CDR1 MNHEY, CDR2 SVGAGI. Trimming stripped 4 bases from V and 4 bases from J, with 6 bases between. There are 12 residues in the CDR3. The CDR3 reads CASSSFPDTQYF. The CDR3 DNA reads TGTGCCAGCAGTTCCTTCCCAGATACGCAGTATTTT.

Turning to this clone: Within the sample, other DNA sequences also encode this same CDR3. V usage is TRBV11-2 and J usage is TRBJ1-1; D call uncertain. Germline-derived CDR1 and CDR2 are SGHAT and FQNNGV. Between the trimmed V and J ends, which lost 3 bases and 8 bases, there was a span of 7 bases. The CDR3 totals 11 residues. The chain's CDR3 is CASSFRWEAFF. In DNA form, the CDR3 reads TGTGCCAGCAGCTTTCGTTGGGAAGCTTTCTTT.

This clone was recorded only once. The chain is built from TRBV4-2 and TRBJ2-1, with 11 bases identical to TRBD2. The germline V gene encodes CDR1 LGHNA and CDR2 YNFKEQ. The CDR3 has 16 residues. V was pared by 0 bases and J by 5 bases, with 3 bases of the junction left unmatched. CDR3 nucleotides: TGTGCCAGCAGCCAAGATGGGACTAGCGGTGACAATGAGCAGTTCTTC. Residues: CASSQDGTSGDNEQFF.